One sample yielded the 19 T cell receptor beta chains listed below, sequenced in a study of blood T cell repertoires in COVID-19. This table comes from immunoSEQ multiplex PCR, and its TCRdb copy is limited to in-frame clones, with some not included. The data show some 90,000 clones, approximately 82% seen once. Sequencing was carried out using peripheral blood. The receptor source for this set is a human donor in a cohort sampled during active COVID-19.

V and J are TRBV7-9 and TRBJ1-2; TRBD1 is a possible D gene (6 bases). The V end lost 5 bases, the J end lost 4 bases, and 17 bases lay between the germline ends. Germline-derived CDR1 and CDR2 are SEHNR and FQNEAQ (reference sequence). The CDR3 contains 15 residues. CDR3 residues: CASSRDWDKGYGYTF. The CDR3 coding sequence is TGTGCCAGCAGCCGAGATTGGGACAAAGGCTATGGCTACACCTTC.

This chain connects TRBV7-2 to TRBJ2-5, with 9 bases that match TRBD2. Germline V gives CDR1 SGHTA, CDR2 FQGNSA. V lost 9 bases to trimming and J lost 5 bases; unmatched junction nucleotides: 10. The CDR3 sequence is 14 residues long. CDR3 residues: CASKSGGGEETQYF. As DNA, the CDR3 is TGTGCCAGTAAGAGTGGCGGGGGGGAGGAGACCCAGTACTTC. The full variable domain, rest sourced from reference TRBV7-2 and TRBJ2-5, is GAGVSQSPSNKVTEKGKDVELRCDPISGHTALYWYRQSLGQGLEFLIYFQGNSAPDKSGLPSDRFSAERTGGSVSTLTIQRTQQEDSAVYLCASKSGGGEETQYFGPGTRLLVL.

The count of this clone is one. The genes are TRBV19 and TRBJ2-3, with D maybe TRBD2 (5 bases). CDR3 length: 13 amino acids. Trimming stripped 9 bases from V and 2 bases from J, with 12 bases between. Germline V gives CDR1 LNHDA, CDR2 SQIVND (reference sequence). CDR3 amino acids: CASTSGVTDTQYF. DNA for the CDR3: TGTGCCAGCACCTCCGGGGTCACAGATACGCAGTATTTT.

The table lists this clone with a few counts. The CDR3, as DNA: TGTGCCAGCAGGGGACAGGGGTTGTCCAGCTACGAGCAGTACTTC. Protein product: CASRGQGLSSYEQYF. V usage is TRBV28 and J usage is TRBJ2-7, with 10 nucleotides matching TRBD1. Trimming removed 6 bases from V and 3 bases from J; junction bases left unmatched: 8. CDR1 MDHEN and CDR2 SYDVKM come from the germline V gene. CDR3 length equals 15 residues.

The gene calls are TRBV5-1 and TRBJ2-7; 9 bases are shared with TRBD2. The CDR3 runs 16 residues. Germline V gene sequence: CDR1 SGHRS, CDR2 YFSETQ. V dropped 3 bases and J dropped 3; count of bases not matched to a gene: 10. The CDR3 loop reads CASSSSTSSGDYEQYF. In DNA form, the CDR3 reads TGCGCCAGCAGCTCATCTACCTCTAGCGGGGACTACGAGCAGTACTTC.

The rearrangement links TRBV11-2 to TRBJ2-1; perhaps TRBD1 as D (6 bases). With 6 bases removed from V and 1 base from J, the gap between germline ends came to 13 bases. CDR1 and CDR2 from the germline V gene are SGHAT and FQNNGV. This CDR3 has 15 amino acids. In nucleotides, the CDR3 is TGTGCCAGCAGGAGGAGGACAGATTCCTACAATGAGCAGTTCTTC. Its translation: CASRRRTDSYNEQFF.

The chain is built from TRBV3-1 (or the pseudogene TRBV3-2) and TRBJ1-1; possibly TRBD1 for D (6 bases). This CDR3 spans 12 amino acids. CDR1 is LGHDT, CDR2 YNNKEL, per germline (reference sequence). V gave up 2 bases and J gave up 11 bases, with 12 bases separating them. The CDR3 nucleotides read TGTGCCAGCAGCCAAACCGGGACAAGGGCTTTCTTT. Protein product: CASSQTGTRAFF.

CDR3 region: CASSPLQSHNEQFF. Written as DNA, the CDR3 is TGTGCCAGCTCACCTTTACAGAGCCACAATGAGCAGTTCTTC. V gene TRBV18 combines with J gene TRBJ2-1; D unclear. V lost 3 bases and J 5 bases, leaving 11 bases between the germline ends. Germline assignment: CDR1 KGHSH and CDR2 LQKENI. The length of the CDR3 is 14 residues. Looking up the rest from reference TRBV18 and TRBJ2-1 gives the full variable domain: NAGVMQNPRHLVRRRGQEARLRCSPMKGHSHVYWYRQLPEEGLKFMVYLQKENIIDESGMPKERFSAEFPKEGPSILRIQQVVRGDSAAYFCASSPLQSHNEQFFGPGTRLTVL.

This chain connects TRBV7-9 to TRBJ1-1, with D uncertain. The CDR3 is made up of 13 amino acids. The germline V and J ends were trimmed by 1 base and 3 bases, with 6 bases remaining between them. Looked up from germline, CDR1 is SEHNR and CDR2 is FQNEAQ (reference sequence). The CDR3 is CASSLDRYTEAFF. The DNA of the CDR3 is TGTGCCAGCAGCTTAGACAGATACACTGAAGCTTTCTTT.

The CDR3 region is CASSSDRGRETQYF. The CDR3 DNA follows: TGTGCCAGCAGCTCGGACAGGGGACGAGAGACCCAGTACTTC. V and J are TRBV7-9 and TRBJ2-5, with 9 nucleotides matching TRBD1. CDR1 SEHNR and CDR2 FQNEAQ come from the germline V gene (reference sequence). The CDR3 runs 14 residues. With 4 bases clipped from V and 4 bases from J, the junction kept 4 bases outside the gene matches.

V gene TRBV29-1 combines with J gene TRBJ2-6; no definite D call. Germline V gene data show CDR1 as SQVTM and CDR2 as ANQGSEA. Trimming took 3 bases from V and 0 from J, leaving 6 bases between them. CDR3 length: 14 amino acids. The CDR3 loop is CSVDAYSGANVLTF. The CDR3 DNA follows: TGCAGCGTTGACGCGTACTCTGGGGCCAACGTCCTGACTTTC.

The chain carries TRBV18 and TRBJ2-3; D possibly corresponds to TRBD1 (6 bases). Germline CDR1 reads KGHSH; CDR2 reads LQKENI. Between the trimmed V and J ends, which lost 1 base and 0 bases, there was a span of 8 bases. The CDR3 is made up of 15 amino acids. CDR3 protein: CASSPRDKSTDTQYF. In nucleotides, the CDR3 is TGTGCCAGCTCACCACGGGACAAGAGCACAGATACGCAGTATTTT.

The genes are TRBV4-2 and TRBJ1-5; D possibly corresponds to TRBD1 (6 bases). Germline V gene sequence: CDR1 LGHNA, CDR2 YNFKEQ. The CDR3 runs 15 residues. V was clipped by 4 bases and J by 2 bases, with 12 bases between them. DNA of the CDR3: TGTGCCAGCAGCCTCCGGGAGGGGGGCAATCAGCCCCAGCATTTT. Protein: CASSLREGGNQPQHF.

The chain employs TRBV6-5 and TRBJ2-3; D remains ambiguous. V was trimmed by 6 bases and J by 2 bases, leaving 12 bases between them. Germline V gene data show CDR1 as MNHEY and CDR2 as SVGAGI. This CDR3 spans 14 amino acids. The CDR3 DNA is TGTGCCAGCAGGGAGCGAGGCTCCACAGATACGCAGTATTTT. This codes for CASRERGSTDTQYF.

Regarding this clone: Other DNA sequences of this sample code for an identical CDR3. The chain is built from TRBV5-1 and TRBJ2-3; perhaps TRBD1 as D (5 bases). Germline V gives CDR1 SGHRS, CDR2 YFSETQ. This CDR3 is built from 13 residues. V lost 2 bases and J 4 bases, leaving 8 bases between the germline ends. The CDR3 nucleotides read TGCGCCAGCAGCTTAGGGGAAGCAGATACGCAGTATTTT. Translating gives CASSLGEADTQYF.

The genes are TRBV5-5 and TRBJ2-3; D unclear. This CDR3 spans 13 amino acids. Trimming pared 0 bases from V and 1 base from J, leaving 3 bases between. The germline V gene has CDR1 SGHKS and CDR2 YYEKEE (reference sequence). The CDR3 DNA sequence: TGTGCCAGCAGCTTGGGAGGCACAGATACGCAGTATTTT. It translates to CASSLGGTDTQYF.

The CDR3 sequence is CSVGQGSSEAFF. Written as DNA, the CDR3 is TGCAGCGTTGGACAGGGGAGCTCTGAAGCTTTCTTT. The V call is TRBV29-1, the J call TRBJ1-1, with 8 bases aligning to TRBD1. Germline V gives CDR1 SQVTM, CDR2 ANQGSEA. V dropped 4 bases and J dropped 6; count of bases not matched to a gene: 4. The CDR3 loop spans 12 amino acids.

The genes are TRBV6-5 and TRBJ1-4; D gene uncertain. The germline CDR1 and CDR2 sequences are MNHEY and SVGAGI. V was clipped by 4 bases and J by 0 bases, with 9 bases between them. The CDR3 spans 15 residues. The DNA for the CDR3 is TGTGCCAGCAGTTGGCGGGTTGCAACTAATGAAAAACTGTTTTTT. As protein: CASSWRVATNEKLFF.

This clone occurred a few times. The chain recombines TRBV19 with TRBJ1-6; D ambiguous. Germline-derived CDR1 and CDR2 are LNHDA and SQIVND (reference sequence). The ends were cut back, 5 bases at V and 0 bases at J, with 8 bases in the middle. The CDR3 is made up of 15 amino acids. The CDR3 region is CASSASNSYNSPLHF. The CDR3 DNA reads as TGTGCCAGTAGTGCGTCCAACTCCTATAATTCACCCCTCCACTTT.